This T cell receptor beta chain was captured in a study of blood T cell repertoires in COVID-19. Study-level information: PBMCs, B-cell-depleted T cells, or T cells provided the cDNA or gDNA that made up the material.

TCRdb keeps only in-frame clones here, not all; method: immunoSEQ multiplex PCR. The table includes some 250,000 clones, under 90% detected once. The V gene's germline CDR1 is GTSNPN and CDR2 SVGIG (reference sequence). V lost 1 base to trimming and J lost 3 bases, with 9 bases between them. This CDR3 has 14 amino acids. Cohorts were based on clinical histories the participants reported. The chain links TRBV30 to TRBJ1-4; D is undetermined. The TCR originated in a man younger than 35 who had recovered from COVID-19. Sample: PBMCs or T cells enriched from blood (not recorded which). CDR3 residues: CAWSAGGANEKLFF. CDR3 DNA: TGTGCCTGGAGTGCTGGCGGGGCTAATGAAAAACTGTTTTTT.